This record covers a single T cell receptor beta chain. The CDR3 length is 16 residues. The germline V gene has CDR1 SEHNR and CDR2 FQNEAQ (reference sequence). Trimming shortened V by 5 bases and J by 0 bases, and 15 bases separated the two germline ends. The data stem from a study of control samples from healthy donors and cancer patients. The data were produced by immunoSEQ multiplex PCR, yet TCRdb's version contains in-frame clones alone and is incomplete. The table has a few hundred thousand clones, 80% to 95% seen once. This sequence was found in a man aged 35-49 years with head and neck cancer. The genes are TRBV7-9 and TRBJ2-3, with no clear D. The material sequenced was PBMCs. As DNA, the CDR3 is TGTGCCAGCAGCCTCCCCTCCCAGCTTAGCACAGATACGCAGTATTTT. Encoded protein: CASSLPSQLSTDTQYF.